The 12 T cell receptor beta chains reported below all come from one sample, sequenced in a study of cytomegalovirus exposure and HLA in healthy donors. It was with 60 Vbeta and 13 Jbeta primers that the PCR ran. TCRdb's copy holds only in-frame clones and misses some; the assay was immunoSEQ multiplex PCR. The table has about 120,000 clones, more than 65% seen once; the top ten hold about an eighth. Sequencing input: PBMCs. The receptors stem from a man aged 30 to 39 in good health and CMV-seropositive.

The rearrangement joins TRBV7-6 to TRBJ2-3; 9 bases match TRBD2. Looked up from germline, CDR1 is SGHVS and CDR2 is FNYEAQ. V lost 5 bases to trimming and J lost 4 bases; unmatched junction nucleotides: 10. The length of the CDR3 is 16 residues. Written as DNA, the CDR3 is TGTGCCAGCAGCGGACCCTGGCGGGGGGGCCCAGATACGCAGTATTTT. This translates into CASSGPWRGGPDTQYF.

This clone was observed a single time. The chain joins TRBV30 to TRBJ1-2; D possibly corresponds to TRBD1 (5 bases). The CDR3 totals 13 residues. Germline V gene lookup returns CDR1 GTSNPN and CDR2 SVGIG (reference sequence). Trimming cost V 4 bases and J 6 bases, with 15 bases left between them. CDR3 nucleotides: TGTGCCTGGACGAGGGGCTGGGGGGATGGCTACACCTTC. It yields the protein CAWTRGWGDGYTF.

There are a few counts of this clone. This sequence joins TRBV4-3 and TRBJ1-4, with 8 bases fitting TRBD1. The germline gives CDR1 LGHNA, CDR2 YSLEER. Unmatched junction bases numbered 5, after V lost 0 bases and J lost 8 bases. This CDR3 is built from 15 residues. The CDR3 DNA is TGCGCCAGCAGCCAAGATCAGGGGGCTGGCGAAAAACTGTTTTTT. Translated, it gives CASSQDQGAGEKLFF.

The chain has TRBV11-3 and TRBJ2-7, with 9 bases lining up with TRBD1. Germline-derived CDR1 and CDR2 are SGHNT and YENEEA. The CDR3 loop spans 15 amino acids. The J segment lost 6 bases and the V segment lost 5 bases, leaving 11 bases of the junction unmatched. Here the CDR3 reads CASSQTPGQGSEQYF. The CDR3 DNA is TGTGCCAGCAGCCAAACCCCGGGACAGGGTTCCGAGCAGTACTTC.

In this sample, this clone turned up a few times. CDR3 loop: CASSLGGTGGCEQYF. CDR3 sequence (DNA): TGCGCCAGCAGCTTGGGTGGGACAGGGGGCTGCGAGCAGTACTTC. V is TRBV5-1 and J is TRBJ2-7; 12 nucleotides agree with TRBD1. The V and J ends lost 0 bases and 6 bases, in that order; junction bases with no gene match: 4. The CDR3 has 15 residues. Germline CDR1 reads SGHRS; CDR2 reads YFSETQ.

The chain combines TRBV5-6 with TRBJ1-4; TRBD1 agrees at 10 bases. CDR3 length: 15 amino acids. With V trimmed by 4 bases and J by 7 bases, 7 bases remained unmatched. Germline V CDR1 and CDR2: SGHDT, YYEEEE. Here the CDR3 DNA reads TGTGCCAGCAGCCGTCCGGGACAGGGGACTGAAAAACTGTTTTTT. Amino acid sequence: CASSRPGQGTEKLFF.

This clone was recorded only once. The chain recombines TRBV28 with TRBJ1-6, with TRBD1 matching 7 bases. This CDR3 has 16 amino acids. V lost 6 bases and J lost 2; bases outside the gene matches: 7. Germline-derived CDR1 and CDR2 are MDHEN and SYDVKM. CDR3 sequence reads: CASSKARGPYNSPLHF. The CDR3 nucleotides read TGTGCCAGCAGCAAAGCAAGGGGGCCCTATAATTCACCCCTCCACTTT.

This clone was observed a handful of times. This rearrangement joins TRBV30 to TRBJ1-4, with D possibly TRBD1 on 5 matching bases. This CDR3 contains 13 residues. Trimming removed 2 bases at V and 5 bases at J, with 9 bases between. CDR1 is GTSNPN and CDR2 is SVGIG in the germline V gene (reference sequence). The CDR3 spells CAWSLGGNEKLFF. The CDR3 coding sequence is TGTGCCTGGAGTCTGGGGGGGAATGAAAAACTGTTTTTT.

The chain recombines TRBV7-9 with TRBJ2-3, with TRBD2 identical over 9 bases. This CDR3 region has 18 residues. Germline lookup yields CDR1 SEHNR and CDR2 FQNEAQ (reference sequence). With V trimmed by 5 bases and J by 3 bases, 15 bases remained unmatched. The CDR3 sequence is CASSPPPGRGGRTDTQYF. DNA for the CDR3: TGTGCCAGCAGCCCCCCGCCTGGGCGGGGGGGAAGGACAGATACGCAGTATTTT.

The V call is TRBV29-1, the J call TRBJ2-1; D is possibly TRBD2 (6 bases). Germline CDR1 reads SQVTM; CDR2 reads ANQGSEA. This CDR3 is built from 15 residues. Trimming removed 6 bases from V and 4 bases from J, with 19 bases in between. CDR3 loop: CSVGIHGSRYNEQFF. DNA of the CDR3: TGCAGCGTAGGTATCCACGGGAGCCGATACAATGAGCAGTTCTTC.

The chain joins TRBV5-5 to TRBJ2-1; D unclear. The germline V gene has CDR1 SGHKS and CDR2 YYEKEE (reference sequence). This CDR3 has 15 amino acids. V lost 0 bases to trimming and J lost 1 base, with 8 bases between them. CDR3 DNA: TGTGCCAGCAGCTTGGGAGACACATCCTACAATGAGCAGTTCTTC. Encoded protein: CASSLGDTSYNEQFF.

CDR3 amino acids: CAISSQGDPRFDEQFF. CDR3 sequence (DNA): TGTGCCATCAGTAGTCAGGGGGACCCCCGCTTCGATGAGCAGTTCTTC. V gene TRBV10-3 combines with J gene TRBJ2-1; 7 bases fit TRBD1. The germline CDR1 and CDR2 sequences are ENHRY and SYGVKD. CDR3 size: 16 residues. V trimming: 5 bases; J trimming: 8 bases; junction bases outside the gene matches: 15.